This TCR beta chain appears in the sequencing data of a study of graft-versus-host responses after intestinal transplantation. Study in general: Recipients underwent multivisceral, liver-intestinal, or isolated intestinal transplants. Findings and limits, study-wide: Recipient marrow harbored GvH clones, some of which surfaced first in ileum or blood.

Some clones are missing from TCRdb's copy, which holds only in-frame ones; the method was immunoSEQ multiplex PCR. The repertoire has roughly 80,000 clones, about 90% of them found once; the top ten carry over 0.55%. V lost 1 base and J lost 6, with 10 bases in between. The CDR3 sequence is 12 residues long. The V gene's germline CDR1 is GTSNPN and CDR2 SVGIG (reference sequence). Note on this clone: The antigen remains unidentified.

The V call is TRBV30, the J call TRBJ2-7; D is uncertain. The sequence was obtained from a human patient who received an intestinal transplant, so some T cells may come from the graft donor. The sample in question was PBMCs, obtained 98 days after intestinal transplantation. The CDR3 loop reads CAWSEVEVEQYF. CDR3 in DNA: TGTGCCTGGAGTGAAGTCGAAGTCGAGCAGTACTTC.